This record covers a single T cell receptor (beta chain). Its antigen is currently unknown. This sample stems from a study of T cell repertoires in cytomegalovirus infection. Findings of the study overall: In two of eight donors, the top clonotype was HLA-C-restricted CMV-specific.

Germline CDR1 reads MGHDK; CDR2 reads SYGVNS. V dropped 2 bases and J dropped 6 bases, with 11 bases sitting between them. CDR3 size: 14 residues. TCRdb processed the reads anew with MiXCR; each CDR3 protein has one entry. In the table there are around 260,000 distinct CDR3 sequences, under 30% of which are singletons. The TCR was taken from a human donor in good health (CMV status not recorded). Some clones in this sample may be carry-over from other donors' samples. The sample consisted of PBMCs. This rearrangement joins TRBV25-1 to TRBJ2-1; D is possibly TRBD1 (6 bases). Written as DNA, the CDR3 is TGTGCCAGCAGTGAACTCGGACAGTTCAATGAGCAGTTCTTC. It codes for CASSELGQFNEQFF.